These T cell receptor beta chains were read from a single sample in a study of blood T cell repertoires in COVID-19. Data came from immunoSEQ multiplex PCR; TCRdb stores just in-frame clones and leaves some out. The sample gives 120,000 or so clones, roughly 80% of which show up once; around 13% is in the top ten. The sample consisted of peripheral blood. The receptors here all came from a woman in her twenties or thirties who had recovered from COVID-19. Both conserved end residues are part of each CDR3. Each record gives: clone size, D gene, J gene, V gene, CDR3 DNA, CDR3 protein. D genes are given only for firm matches. Where a row states a size, it is once, few, many or the class of an expanded clone; other rows omit it.

size: -
D: -
J: TRBJ2-3
V: TRBV19
DNA: TGTGCCAGTAGGAGTACTAGCACAGATACGCAGTATTTT
CDR3: CASRSTSTDTQYF

size: -
D: -
J: TRBJ2-1
V: TRBV7-3
DNA: TGTGCCAGCAGCTTAGAGGGCCCCTCCTACAATGAGCAGTTCTTC
CDR3: CASSLEGPSYNEQFF

size: -
D: TRBD2
J: TRBJ2-1
V: TRBV11-2
DNA: TGTGCCAGCAGCTCAGGACTAGCGGGGGGTGCCAATGAGCAGTTCTTC
CDR3: CASSSGLAGGANEQFF

size: once
D: -
J: TRBJ2-5
V: TRBV9
DNA: TGTGCCAGCAGCGTAGGGGCAGTGGAGACCCAGTACTTC
CDR3: CASSVGAVETQYF

size: -
D: -
J: TRBJ2-2
V: TRBV11-2
DNA: TGTGCCAGCAGCGTCGACAGCGGGGAGCTGTTTTTT
CDR3: CASSVDSGELFF

size: -
D: TRBD1
J: TRBJ2-2
V: TRBV19
DNA: TGTGCCAGTAGTACGACAGGGCCCCTCCCCGGGGAGCTGTTTTTT
CDR3: CASSTTGPLPGELFF

size: -
D: TRBD1
J: TRBJ2-3
V: TRBV5-1
DNA: TGCGCCAGCAGCTTGAGGACAGGACCAGATACGCAGTATTTT
CDR3: CASSLRTGPDTQYF

size: few
D: TRBD1
J: TRBJ1-6
V: TRBV2
DNA: TGTGCCAGCAGCCACGCGGAAGGACAGGGGTATAATTCACCCCTCCACTTT
CDR3: CASSHAEGQGYNSPLHF

size: medium-sized
D: -
J: TRBJ2-3
V: TRBV5-1
DNA: TGCGCCAGCAGCGTAAGCAGGGGAGATACGCAGTATTTT
CDR3: CASSVSRGDTQYF

size: -
D: TRBD1
J: TRBJ2-7
V: TRBV5-4
DNA: TGTGCCTGGACAGGGAGTCAAAGCAACGAGCAGTACTTC
CDR3: CAWTGSQSNEQYF

size: -
D: -
J: TRBJ2-7
V: TRBV7-2
DNA: TGTGCCAGCAGCTTAGGGGACACGATACTTACCTACGAGCAGTACTTC
CDR3: CASSLGDTILTYEQYF

size: -
D: -
J: TRBJ1-1
V: TRBV7-8
DNA: TGTGCCAGCAGCTTCGTGAGGGCGGAGGGGAACACTGAAGCTTTCTTT
CDR3: CASSFVRAEGNTEAFF

size: -
D: -
J: TRBJ1-2
V: TRBV2
DNA: TGTGCCAGCAGGGAGGGGTCCATAAACTATGGCTACACCTTC
CDR3: CASREGSINYGYTF

size: -
D: -
J: TRBJ2-3
V: TRBV7-5
DNA: TGTGCCAGAAGCTTAGCTTTATCCGGAGCTAGCACAGATACGCAGTATTTT
CDR3: CARSLALSGASTDTQYF

size: -
D: TRBD2
J: TRBJ2-7
V: TRBV7-8
DNA: TGTGCCAGCAGCTTGCGGACTAGCGGGAGCTACGAGCAGTACTTC
CDR3: CASSLRTSGSYEQYF

size: -
D: -
J: TRBJ2-5
V: TRBV5-1
DNA: TGCGCCAGCAGCTTGACGGGAGAGACCCAGTACTTC
CDR3: CASSLTGETQYF

size: -
D: -
J: TRBJ1-6
V: TRBV6-5
DNA: TGTGCCAGCAGTTACTGGCAGTCTTCACCCCTCCACTTT
CDR3: CASSYWQSSPLHF

size: -
D: -
J: TRBJ1-3
V: TRBV5-1
DNA: TGCGCCAGCAGCCCGGACAGCTCTGCCTCTGGAAACACCATATATTTT
CDR3: CASSPDSSASGNTIYF

size: -
D: TRBD2
J: TRBJ2-7
V: TRBV19
DNA: TGTGCCAGTAGTCCCAAAGGCGGGAGCTACGAGCAGTACTTC
CDR3: CASSPKGGSYEQYF

size: many
D: TRBD2
J: TRBJ2-7
V: TRBV3-1/TRBV3-2
DNA: TGTGCCAGCAGCCGAGGGGGACTAGCGGGAGCTTCCTACGAGCAGTACTTC
CDR3: CASSRGGLAGASYEQYF